A selection of T cell receptor beta chains follows, all from one sample in a study of blood T cell repertoires in COVID-19. Method: immunoSEQ multiplex PCR; TCRdb's copy keeps in-frame clones and lacks some. This table has about 440,000 clones, more than 70% appearing once. The sample comprised peripheral blood. The receptors here all came from a woman aged 45 to 65 with COVID-19, enrolled during active disease. Each CDR3 is given with its conserved first and last residue. D genes are given only for firm matches. Clone size is shown for a subset of rows, as once, few, many or a class of expanded clone.

clone_size	j_call	v_call	d_call	cdr3_nt	cdr3_aa
NA	TRBJ1-3	TRBV7-2	NA	TGTGCCAGCAGCTTAGTAGGCGGCTCGAGCTCTGGAAACACCATATATTTT	CASSLVGGSSSGNTIYF
NA	TRBJ2-2	TRBV5-1	NA	TGCGCCAGCAGCTTGAGGCAGGGGGGCACCGGGGAGCTGTTTTTT	CASSLRQGGTGELFF
NA	TRBJ1-1	TRBV5-1	TRBD1	TGCGCCAGCAGCTTACAGGGGAGAAGGACTGAAGCTTTCTTT	CASSLQGRRTEAFF
NA	TRBJ1-1	TRBV6-5	TRBD1	TGTGCCAGCAGTTACTTAGGGGGCGCGGGTTCCACTGAAGCTTTCTTT	CASSYLGGAGSTEAFF
NA	TRBJ2-7	TRBV5-1	NA	TGCGCCAGCAGCTTGGGTCCAGGGTGGAATTACGAGCAGTACTTC	CASSLGPGWNYEQYF
NA	TRBJ2-1	TRBV5-5	TRBD2	TGTGCCAGCAGCTCTAGCGGGGGGACTTACAATGAGCAGTTCTTC	CASSSSGGTYNEQFF
few	TRBJ2-3	TRBV7-9	NA	TGTGCCAGCAGCTTCTCAGGGACAGATACGCAGTATTTT	CASSFSGTDTQYF
NA	TRBJ2-4	TRBV4-1	NA	TGCGCCAGCAGCCAACTGTTAGCCAAAAACATTCAGTACTTC	CASSQLLAKNIQYF
NA	TRBJ2-3	TRBV5-3	NA	TGTGCCCGACCCCGGATGCGCGGGGCGGGCACAGATACGCAGTATTTT	CARPRMRGAGTDTQYF
NA	TRBJ2-5	TRBV18	TRBD2	TGTGCCAGCTCACCACTAGCGGGGCAGCAAGAGACCCAGTACTTC	CASSPLAGQQETQYF
many	TRBJ2-7	TRBV5-1	TRBD1	TGCGCCAGCAGCTCGGGACAGAGGGCCGACGAGCAGTACTTC	CASSSGQRADEQYF
NA	TRBJ2-6	TRBV7-8	TRBD1	TGTGCCAGCGGCTACGGGACAGGGGGCTCTGGGGCCAACGTCCTGACTTTC	CASGYGTGGSGANVLTF
NA	TRBJ2-1	TRBV7-9	TRBD2	TGTGCCAGCAGCTCGAGGACTAGCGGGGCGAGCTCCTACAATGAGCAGTTCTTC	CASSSRTSGASSYNEQFF
NA	TRBJ1-3	TRBV27	NA	TGTGCCAGCAGTTTACGGGGGGCCGGTGGAAACACCATATATTTT	CASSLRGAGGNTIYF
NA	TRBJ2-2	TRBV2	TRBD2	TGTGCCAGCAGTGAATCATATAGGACTAGCGGGGGGCCCGGGGAGCTGTTTTTT	CASSESYRTSGGPGELFF
few	TRBJ2-7	TRBV7-9	NA	TGTGCCAGCAGCTCGAGGTCCTACGAGCAGTACTTC	CASSSRSYEQYF
NA	TRBJ2-7	TRBV27	NA	TGTGCCAGCAGTGTTCGGTCGCGCTCCTACGAGCAGTACTTC	CASSVRSRSYEQYF
NA	TRBJ2-1	TRBV5-6	NA	TGTGCCAGTACCCAGGTCCCGGATTACAATGAGCAGTTCTTC	CASTQVPDYNEQFF
NA	TRBJ2-3	TRBV9	TRBD1	TGTGCCAGCAGCGTAGGGACAGGGGGCACAGATACGCAGTATTTT	CASSVGTGGTDTQYF
NA	TRBJ2-7	TRBV18	NA	TGTGCCAGCTCACCATCGGACACGTCCTACGAGCAGTACTTC	CASSPSDTSYEQYF
NA	TRBJ2-5	TRBV19	NA	TGTGCCAGTAGTGGGGCTGCCCAAGAGACCCAGTACTTC	CASSGAAQETQYF
NA	TRBJ1-3	TRBV9	TRBD1	TGTGCCAGCAGCGTCACAGGGGGCCTAAGCTCTGGAAACACCATATATTTT	CASSVTGGLSSGNTIYF
once	TRBJ2-2	TRBV7-6	NA	TGTGCCAGCAGCATCCCGGGGGGCCACGGGAACACCGGGGAGCTGTTTTTT	CASSIPGGHGNTGELFF
once	TRBJ2-7	TRBV19	TRBD2	TGTGCCAGTAGTACTAGCGGGTCCTACGAGCAGTACTTC	CASSTSGSYEQYF
NA	TRBJ1-5	TRBV5-8	NA	TGTGCCAGCAGCTTGGGCCAGTCCCTCAATCAGCCCCAGCATTTT	CASSLGQSLNQPQHF
few	TRBJ2-7	TRBV10-1	TRBD2	TGCGCCAGCAGTGAGTCGGGAGGGATCGAGCAGTACTTC	CASSESGGIEQYF
NA	TRBJ1-2	TRBV6-4	TRBD1	TGTGCCAGCAGTGACTCGCCAGGGGGCGCCGATGGCTACACCTTC	CASSDSPGGADGYTF
NA	TRBJ2-7	TRBV7-9	TRBD1	TGTGCCAGCAGCTTAGCCTCTGACAGGGACGGATCCTACGAGCAGTACTTC	CASSLASDRDGSYEQYF
NA	TRBJ1-2	TRBV25-1	NA	TGTGCCAGCAGTGAATTCGGGTCTGGCGGTGGCTACACCTTC	CASSEFGSGGGYTF
NA	TRBJ1-2	TRBV27	NA	TGTGCCAGCAGTTTTTTCGGAGGGAATGGCTACACCTTC	CASSFFGGNGYTF
NA	TRBJ2-1	TRBV4-1	TRBD1	TGCGCCAGCAGCCAAGTCCCCTCCAGGGGGATGGTCTACAATGAGCAGTTCTTC	CASSQVPSRGMVYNEQFF
NA	TRBJ1-4	TRBV7-2	NA	TGTGCCAGCAGCTCCCGGGTTGACGAAAAACTGTTTTTT	CASSSRVDEKLFF
NA	TRBJ2-3	TRBV6-4	TRBD1	TGTGCCAGCAGAAGGGACAGGGTGACAGATACGCAGTATTTT	CASRRDRVTDTQYF
NA	TRBJ2-3	TRBV7-8	NA	TGTGCCAGCAGCTTGACAGTGCCTAGCACAGATACGCAGTATTTT	CASSLTVPSTDTQYF
NA	TRBJ2-6	TRBV2	NA	TGTGCCAGCAGTTTAGGGACTCCCGGGGCCAACGTCCTGACTTTC	CASSLGTPGANVLTF
NA	TRBJ1-4	TRBV30	NA	TGTGCCTGGAGTCAGAGGAATGAAAAACTGTTTTTT	CAWSQRNEKLFF
few	TRBJ1-4	TRBV19	TRBD1	TGTGCCAGTAGTCCCCTTCTTGGACAGGGTCAAGCGGAAAAACTGTTTTTT	CASSPLLGQGQAEKLFF
NA	TRBJ1-3	TRBV13	NA	TGTGCCAGCAGCCCTCGCTCGGTGGCGGTAAACACCATATATTTT	CASSPRSVAVNTIYF
NA	TRBJ1-2	TRBV29-1	NA	TGCAGCGCCGAACTAGGGGGCTACACCTTC	CSAELGGYTF
once	TRBJ2-7	TRBV5-1	TRBD1	TGCGCCAGCAGCTTGGGGACAGGGGTCTACGAGCAGTACTTC	CASSLGTGVYEQYF
NA	TRBJ2-7	TRBV13	NA	TGTGCCAGCAGCTCGCGGCGAGGGTTTGAGATCCACGAGCAGTACTTC	CASSSRRGFEIHEQYF
NA	TRBJ2-2	TRBV9	NA	TGTGCCAGCAGCGCCTTCTCCGGGGAGCTGTTTTTT	CASSAFSGELFF
NA	TRBJ1-4	TRBV11-2	NA	TGTGCCAGCAGCTTAGTGGGCAGGGGCCGTGAAAAACTGTTTTTT	CASSLVGRGREKLFF
NA	TRBJ2-7	TRBV19	NA	TGTGCCAGTAGTATGCTCCGGGGGTACGAGCAGTACTTC	CASSMLRGYEQYF
NA	TRBJ2-2	TRBV9	TRBD1	TGTGCCAGCAGCGCACGTCCCGGGACAGGGCCCGAGCTGTTTTTT	CASSARPGTGPELFF
NA	TRBJ2-3	TRBV29-1	NA	TGCAGCGCCCACTACCGGGATACGCAGTATTTT	CSAHYRDTQYF
NA	TRBJ2-2	TRBV11-1	TRBD1	TGTGCCAGCAGCTTATACGGGGACAGGGACACCGGGGAGCTGTTTTTT	CASSLYGDRDTGELFF
NA	TRBJ1-2	TRBV19	NA	TGTGCCAGTAGTTCTCGGGTCCCCGGCAGCTATGGCTACACCTTC	CASSSRVPGSYGYTF
NA	TRBJ1-4	TRBV19	TRBD1	TGTGCCAGTAGTATGGGACAGGGGGACGAACTGTTTTTT	CASSMGQGDELFF
few	TRBJ1-2	TRBV7-2	NA	TGTGCCAGCAGCTCCCGTTCGGGCAGGGAGGAGGCGGGAGGCTACACCTTC	CASSSRSGREEAGGYTF
once	TRBJ1-2	TRBV28	NA	TGTGCCAGCAGTTTACCAAGGAGCTATGGCTACACCTTC	CASSLPRSYGYTF
NA	TRBJ1-6	TRBV7-6	NA	TGTGCCAGCAGCTTAGAGGGGCGGCCAGATTCACCCCTCCACTTT	CASSLEGRPDSPLHF
NA	TRBJ2-7	TRBV3-1/TRBV3-2	TRBD2	TGTGCCAGCAGCCGTTCCACTAGCGGGGGATACGAGCAGTACTTC	CASSRSTSGGYEQYF